This passage covers 7 T cell receptor beta chains from one sample sequenced in a study of vaccination and CD4 T cells after COVID-19 (dated by TCRdb to the early 2020s). The treatment or condition label for this specimen denotes: roughly ten-day PBMC culture with coronavirus spike peptide pools or control peptides (ViraFEST assay). Which antigens these TCRs recognize remains unknown. Receptor libraries were prepared by PCR. Reads for this sample came from an Illumina iSeq 100. TCR sequencing of DNA from cultured CD4+ T cells used the Oncomine TCR Beta short-read assay at the Johns Hopkins FTIC core. The public reads were run again by TCRdb, first through fastp at Q25 and then through MiXCR, and only productive beta chains were kept. Rows are combined by CDR3 protein, so each entry shows the most common genes and DNA. Across this sample there are 15,000 to 20,000 distinct CDR3 sequences, with roughly 56% seen only once. The ten largest clones take up less than 9.5% of the sample.

Sequenced sample: CD4+ T cells from blood, cultured in vitro. The receptors were gathered from a human donor who had recovered from COVID-19.

As regards this clonotype: One junction end disagrees with the germline gene, perhaps due to a read error. CDR3 sequence reads: CASSLAAGVGEETQYF. The CDR3 DNA sequence: TGTGCTAGCAGCTTAGCGGCAGGGGTTGGGGAAGAGACCCAGTACTTC. The rearrangement links TRBV7-7 to TRBJ2-5; D possibly matches TRBD1 or TRBD2 (6 bases each). This CDR3 comprises 16 residues. CDR1 and CDR2 (germline): SSHAT, FNYEAQ (reference sequence).

This clonotype has a single count. V gene TRBV7-9 combines with J gene TRBJ2-1; maybe TRBD1 (6 bases). This CDR3 has 15 amino acids. The germline V gene has CDR1 SEHNR and CDR2 FQNEAQ (reference sequence). V dropped 6 bases and J dropped 0 bases, with 12 bases sitting between them. The CDR3, as DNA: TGTGCCAGCAGTTCCGGACAGCTCTCCTACAATGAGCAGTTCTTC. Its protein product is CASSSGQLSYNEQFF.

This clonotype has more than one count but fewer than ten. This chain links TRBV19 with TRBJ1-2, with D unresolved. There are 13 residues in the CDR3. Germline V gives CDR1 LNHDA, CDR2 SQIVND (reference sequence). V lost 3 bases to trimming and J lost 3 bases, with 8 bases between them. The chain's CDR3 is CASSMGRDYGYTF. For the CDR3, the DNA is TGTGCCAGTAGTATGGGGAGGGACTATGGCTACACCTTC.

J is TRBJ1-2 and V is TRBV30; 11 bases map to TRBD1. V lost 5 bases to trimming and J lost 8 bases; unmatched junction nucleotides: 4. The CDR3 consists of 12 residues. The germline CDR1 and CDR2 sequences are GTSNPN and SVGIG (reference sequence). In DNA form, the CDR3 reads TGTGCCTGGGGACAGGGGGCTGGCGGCTACACCTTC. Translation: CAWGQGAGGYTF. Supplemented by reference TRBV30 and TRBJ1-2, the full variable domain reads SQTIHQWPATLVQPVGSPLSLECTVEGTSNPNLYWYRQAAGRGLQLLFYSVGIGQISSEVPQNLSASRPQDRQFILSSKKLLLSDSGFYLCAWGQGAGGYTFGSGTRLTVV.

This clonotype occurred once. V usage is TRBV19 and J usage is TRBJ2-3; TRBD2 aligns across 8 bases. The V segment lost 3 bases and the J segment 1 base; nucleotides outside the gene matches: 6. The CDR3 has 16 amino acids. Germline CDR1 and CDR2: LNHDA and SQIVND (reference sequence). CDR3 nucleotide sequence: TGTGCCAGTAGTATGACTAGCGCTATGCGCACAGATACGCAGTATTTT. Residues: CASSMTSAMRTDTQYF.

V and J are TRBV28 and TRBJ1-2; the D gene is possibly TRBD1 (5 bases). The germline V gene has CDR1 MDHEN and CDR2 SYDVKM. This CDR3 spans 12 amino acids. The V and J ends lost 6 bases and 8 bases respectively, with 13 bases between them. In DNA form, the CDR3 reads TGTGCCAGCAGCCGGGGGAGGGCAGGCTACACCTTC. This translates into CASSRGRAGYTF.

The gene calls are TRBV24-1 and TRBJ2-7; 8 bases align to TRBD1. CDR1 is KGHDR and CDR2 is SFDVKD in the germline V gene. The V gene end was trimmed by 5 bases and the J gene end by 2 bases; junction bases not matched to a gene: 16. The CDR3 is 18 amino acids. In DNA form, the CDR3 reads TGTGCCACCAGTGCGCGACCGGGACAGGCGGATGTACCCTACGAGCAGTACTTC. It is translated as CATSARPGQADVPYEQYF.